This TCR beta chain was identified during a study of relationships among human T cell subsets (dated by TCRdb to about 2010). Looking at the study overall: Sequencing was performed on eight distinct blood T cell populations: pan T, CD8 cytotoxic, regulatory, Th1, Th2, naive plus transitional, activated and memory cells.

The investigation overall reported the following: The bead-based sorting could not exclude a CD4+CD8+ double-positive population. Over 60% of CD8+ cytotoxic sequences belonged to clones with over 100 reads, whereas regulatory and Th2 subsets showed few such clones. Across the seven subsets, no statistically significant differences turned up in V, D and J usage, CDR3 length, or N-nucleotide additions. Substantial CDR3 sharing among Th1, Th2 and regulatory T cells was interpreted as suggesting stochastic cell fate choices.

Libraries were built with multiplex PCR. Sequencing used a 454 GS FLX. Semiquantitative ARM-PCR was used to amplify the TCR alpha and beta CDR3 regions from mRNA. In ARM-PCR, tagged nested gene-specific primers were applied first, and communal superprimers then carried out the exponential amplification. Before the first-round PCR products went through the second amplification round, exonuclease was used to remove the nested primers. Amplicons were sequenced on the 454 platform, which allows rapid sequencing of millions of DNA fragments without cloning bias. A read was counted as effective if the read could be mapped to both V and J germline segments. In the source study's methods: IRmap was used to assign reads to germline V, D and J segments, and IRmap relies on pyromap, a Smith-Waterman modification adapted to 454 sequencing errors. Cutoffs set at the 99th percentile of alignment scores from simulated random sequences were applied to filter D-beta assignments. CDR3 was defined as the amino acids between the conserved V-segment Y[YFLI]C motif and the J-segment [FW]GXGT motif. A compound Poisson process model, previously applied to large-scale EST data, was used to estimate repertoire diversity. A procedure for detecting cross-contamination was used to argue that sample contamination was not the source of the shared CDR3s. The raw public data were reprocessed by TCRdb itself: fastp quality trimming at Q25, MiXCR clonotype calling, in-frame beta chains only. CDR3 protein sequences are deduplicated, and each keeps its most common genes and DNA. These V and J calls are TCRdb output, not the study's own analysis. The sample table records 7,000 to 8,500 distinct CDR3 sequences; roughly 68% of these occur just once. In total, the top ten clones hold under 60% of the sample.

Isolated CD4+ and CD8+ T cells were pooled, and anti-CD45RA microbeads were used to isolate naive plus transitional T cells from the pooled cells. T cell subsets were isolated with Miltenyi superparamagnetic beads coated with subset-specific monoclonal antibodies. Every T cell population came from peripheral blood. Mononuclear cells were obtained from whole blood by Ficoll separation, and monocytes were then depleted with anti-CD14 microbeads. Isolated cell populations were immediately resuspended in RNAprotect reagent. Taken from the germline V gene (reference sequence), the CDR1 and CDR2 loops are LNHDA and SQIVND. Including the terminal cysteine and phenylalanine, the CDR3 comprises 14 residues. The DNA shown is the 42-base CDR3, in frame from base 1. Relative to germline, V is 6 bases shorter and J is 2 bases shorter, with 10 bases between their ends. For this clonotype: Its binding antigen is unknown. The record has no base qualities; no much larger clone is one base away.

Sequenced: naive and transitional (CD45RA+) T cells sorted from blood. The sample's cell subset or site, from its label and the paper: CD45RA+ naive plus transitional T cells (Tn+t). Recombination linked TRBV19 to TRBJ2-2; TRBD1 is perhaps the D gene, given 6 matching bases. This sequence was found in a man aged 35 to 55 in good health. The sequenced DNA is TGTGCCAGTAGAACGGACAGCAACACCGGGGAGCTGTTTTTT. Translated, it reads CASRTDSNTGELFF.